Below, one T cell receptor beta chain is given with its context. Its specificity is not known. The CDR3 length is 17 residues. Germline V gene lookup returns CDR1 LGHNA and CDR2 YNFKEQ. V shed 4 bases and J 4 bases; nucleotides not matched to a gene: 14. Only in-frame clones appear in the TCRdb table, and some are missing; sequencing was by immunoSEQ multiplex PCR. The sample has 30,000 to 40,000 clones, roughly 85% seen once. This sample is part of a study of T cells in localized non-small cell lung cancer. Overall study findings and caveats: The study detected a median 57 of the top 100 tumor clones in adjacent lung. Sequence data derive from only one tumor region, so heterogeneity remains possible. Longer survival (overall) was linked to higher T cell density in blood. Maximal T cell clonality occurred in uninvolved adjacent lung, with tumor ranking below it.

This receptor was identified in a male donor older than 55 with stage II lung adenocarcinoma. The specimen was peripheral blood mononuclear cells, collected before any cancer treatment. The chain uses TRBV4-2 and TRBJ2-3, with 7 bases matching TRBD2. The chain's CDR3 is CASSLKIAGRSADTQYF. CDR3 DNA: TGTGCCAGCAGCCTCAAAATAGCCGGGAGGTCGGCAGATACGCAGTATTTT.